Each of the 13 T cell receptor beta chains below was sequenced from the same sample in a study of T cells in localized non-small cell lung cancer. This table comes from immunoSEQ multiplex PCR, and its TCRdb copy is limited to in-frame clones, with some not included. This sample has 35,000 or so clones, with roughly nine tenths found just once. The material sequenced was peripheral blood, taken before any cancer treatment. Receptors originate from a woman aged 35-70 years with stage I lung adenocarcinoma.

The DNA for the CDR3 is TGTGCTAGTGGCCCGGGACAGGGGAACGAGCAGTACTTC. Its protein is CASGPGQGNEQYF. The J gene is TRBJ2-7, the V gene TRBV12-5; 10 bases are a match to TRBD1. There are 13 residues in the CDR3. With V trimmed by 6 bases and J by 5 bases, 4 bases remained unmatched. The germline V gene has CDR1 LGHNT and CDR2 FRNRAP.

The rearrangement uses TRBV28 and TRBJ1-6; D is uncertain. Germline loops: CDR1 MDHEN, CDR2 SYDVKM. This CDR3 region has 18 residues. V was clipped by 7 bases and J by 7 bases, with 26 bases between them. DNA of the CDR3: TGTGCCAGCAATTATTGGGCTTTGAGATCAACGAGGAATTCACCCCTCCACTTT. It encodes CASNYWALRSTRNSPLHF.

The chain joins TRBV5-5 to TRBJ1-2; TRBD1 is a possible D gene (5 bases). The CDR3 extends over 15 amino acids. Germline V gene lookup returns CDR1 SGHKS and CDR2 YYEKEE (reference sequence). V lost 4 bases to trimming and J lost 5 bases, with 18 bases between them. The CDR3 protein is CASSVRDSVLYGYTF. The CDR3 DNA follows: TGTGCCAGCAGCGTCCGGGACTCCGTCCTATATGGCTACACCTTC.

The chain couples TRBV7-9 to TRBJ1-1; D remains ambiguous. Trimming cost V 3 bases and J 4 bases, with 12 bases left between them. Germline V gene lookup returns CDR1 SEHNR and CDR2 FQNEAQ (reference sequence). This CDR3 is built from 14 residues. CDR3 sequence: CASSFARMSTEAFF. The CDR3 DNA is TGTGCCAGCAGCTTCGCCCGGATGAGCACTGAAGCTTTCTTT.

The gene calls are TRBV6-6 and TRBJ2-7, with no clear D. The CDR3 spans 14 residues. Germline V gives CDR1 MNHNY, CDR2 SVGAGI (reference sequence). V gave up 2 bases and J gave up 4 bases, with 12 bases separating them. For the CDR3, the DNA is TGTGCCAGCAGTTACAGGTTGCAGCCTTACGAGCAGTACTTC. Residues: CASSYRLQPYEQYF.

The chain employs TRBV19 and TRBJ2-7, with 11 bases lining up with TRBD2. The trim removed 4 bases at V and 4 bases at J, leaving 12 bases unmatched. The length of the CDR3 is 17 residues. Looked up from germline, CDR1 is LNHDA and CDR2 is SQIVND (reference sequence). Written as DNA, the CDR3 is TGTGCCAGTAGTAGTGCTAGCGGGGGGCCAATTCAATACGAGCAGTACTTC. Its protein product is CASSSASGGPIQYEQYF. Variable domain in full (rest from reference TRBV19 and TRBJ2-7): DGGITQSPKYLFRKEGQNVTLSCEQNLNHDAMYWYRQDPGQGLRLIYYSQIVNDFQKGDIAEGYSVSREKKESFPLTVTSAQKNPTAFYLCASSSASGGPIQYEQYFGPGTRLTVT.

The chain couples TRBV5-1 to TRBJ1-3, with D unclear. V dropped 3 bases and J dropped 0 bases, with 10 bases sitting between them. The germline CDR1 and CDR2 sequences are SGHRS and YFSETQ. This CDR3 is 15 amino acids long. CDR3 nucleotide sequence: TGCGCCAGCAGCTCCACTCCCAGCTCTGGAAACACCATATATTTT. Encoded protein: CASSSTPSSGNTIYF.

The genes are TRBV5-1 and TRBJ2-1, with 10 nucleotides matching TRBD2. V lost 4 bases to trimming and J lost 5 bases; unmatched junction nucleotides: 6. The CDR3 loop spans 15 amino acids. The germline V gene encodes CDR1 SGHRS and CDR2 YFSETQ. CDR3 sequence (DNA): TGCGCCAGCAGCCCACCGGGACTAGCGCACAATGAGCAGTTCTTC. Amino acid sequence: CASSPPGLAHNEQFF.

The chain combines TRBV6-4 with TRBJ2-5; 9 bases align to TRBD1. V lost 4 bases to trimming and J lost 5 bases; unmatched junction nucleotides: 8. The CDR3 is 15 residues long. Per germline, CDR1 MRHNA and CDR2 SNTAGT. CDR3 loop: CASSVIQGALETQYF. In DNA, the CDR3 is TGTGCCAGCAGTGTTATACAGGGGGCGCTTGAGACCCAGTACTTC.

V is TRBV12-5 and J is TRBJ2-1; D could derive from TRBD1 or TRBD2 (5 bases each). The V end was cut by 3 bases, the J end by 3 bases, with 9 bases between. The CDR3 runs to 14 residues. Per germline, CDR1 LGHNT and CDR2 FRNRAP. The CDR3 region is CASGFEGNYNEQFF. The CDR3 DNA sequence: TGTGCTAGTGGTTTTGAGGGGAACTACAATGAGCAGTTCTTC.

This chain joins TRBV6-1 and TRBJ1-2, with D hard to call. V was clipped by 2 bases and J by 8 bases, with 18 bases between them. The CDR3 is 15 amino acids. Germline CDR1 and CDR2: MNHNS and SASEGT. CDR3 loop: CASSEFNRGSGGYTF. The CDR3 DNA sequence: TGTGCCAGCAGTGAATTCAACAGAGGCTCGGGCGGCTACACCTTC.

The CDR3 region has the DNA TGTGCCAGCAGCCCTTGGTCCTACAATGAGCAGTTCTTC. Its protein product is CASSPWSYNEQFF. The rearrangement uses TRBV6-5 and TRBJ2-1; D unclear. The V gene's germline CDR1 is MNHEY and CDR2 SVGAGI. This CDR3 has 13 amino acids. Trimming cost V 6 bases and J 1 base, with 7 bases left between them.

The chain links TRBV12-5 to TRBJ2-2; possible D gene TRBD1, 6 bases. V was shortened by 3 bases and J by 2 bases, with 10 bases between the two germline ends. This CDR3 is built from 15 residues. Per germline, CDR1 LGHNT and CDR2 FRNRAP. CDR3: CASGFRTVNTGELFF. DNA of the CDR3: TGTGCTAGTGGTTTTAGGACAGTCAACACCGGGGAGCTGTTTTTT.